This T cell receptor (beta chain) was found in a study of shared clonotypes between healthy human individuals. The repertoire was sequenced with immunoSEQ multiplex PCR; TCRdb's copy has only in-frame clones and lacks some. The sample lists over a million clones, roughly 98% seen once, with roughly 0.4% in the top ten. The germline V gene has CDR1 SQVTM and CDR2 ANQGSEA. V lost 4 bases, J lost 6 bases, and 5 bases stayed unmatched. The CDR3 extends over 13 amino acids. The receptor was derived from a man younger than 45 in good health. Sequencing used naive CD4+ T cells sorted from blood. Subset here: CD45RA+ positively selected. This chain joins TRBV29-1 and TRBJ2-2; 7 nucleotides agree with TRBD1. CDR3 sequence: CSVALTGPGELFF. CDR3 DNA: TGCAGCGTTGCCCTGACAGGGCCCGGGGAGCTGTTTTTT.